A single sample is the source of the 21 T cell receptor beta chains below, sequenced in a study of radiotherapy plus CTLA-4 blockade in lung cancer (dated by TCRdb to the late 2010s). The method behind the library was the immunoSEQ multiplex PCR assay. TCRdb took over this immuneACCESS table, retaining in-frame rearrangements with V and J assigned. Such tables are incomplete; in checked studies, under half of the missing clones stem from an unresolved V gene, and the remainder is unexplained. The sample has 85,000 to 95,000 clones on record, around 80% of them singletons. The ten top clones hold about a quarter of the sample. Sequencing used peripheral blood, obtained from a patient treated with radiotherapy plus ipilimumab. The receptor source for this set is a human donor with non-small cell lung cancer that progressed on radiotherapy plus ipilimumab.

The chain combines TRBV20-1 with TRBJ2-3; weak D call: TRBD2 (5 bases). Germline CDR1 DFQATT, CDR2 SNEGSKA (reference sequence). The CDR3 sequence is 11 residues long. Trimming removed 7 bases from V and 0 bases from J, with 5 bases in between. The CDR3 coding sequence is TGCAGTGGGACTAGCACAGATACGCAGTATTTT. Protein sequence: CSGTSTDTQYF.

The chain recombines TRBV15 with TRBJ1-5, with unresolved D. This CDR3 is built from 19 residues. Deletions cut 0 bases from V and 2 bases from J, with 20 bases between. Germline CDR1 is LNHNV and CDR2 is YYDKDF (reference sequence). CDR3 region: CATSRDLLAAGNRNQPQHF. The CDR3 DNA reads TGTGCCACCAGCAGAGATCTTTTGGCGGCAGGCAACCGCAATCAGCCCCAGCATTTT.

This chain joins TRBV29-1 and TRBJ2-5; D not certain. CDR1 is SQVTM, CDR2 ANQGSEA, per germline. V was pared by 3 bases and J by 5 bases, with 7 bases between. CDR3 length: 11 residues. CDR3 nucleotides: TGCAGCGTTGACTCCGGGGAGACCCAGTACTTC. Translating gives CSVDSGETQYF.

DNA for the CDR3: TGCGCCAGCAGCTCAGGGACAGGGACTCAAGAGACCCAGTACTTC. It is translated as CASSSGTGTQETQYF. The rearrangement uses TRBV5-1 and TRBJ2-5; 9 bases agree with TRBD1. V gave up 3 bases and J gave up 2 bases; unmatched junction bases: 5. The germline CDR1 and CDR2 sequences are SGHRS and YFSETQ. This CDR3 has 15 amino acids.

Concerning this clone: A junction boundary mismatches the germline segment, possibly from a read error. This chain joins TRBV2 and TRBJ1-1; D is undetermined. Germline values: CDR1 SNHLY, CDR2 FYNNEI. The CDR3 consists of 15 residues. CDR3 protein: CASIEGSGLNTEAFF. For the CDR3, the DNA is TGTGCCAGCATTGAAGGGTCAGGCTTGAACACTGAAGCTTTCTTT.

The chain links TRBV7-9 to TRBJ1-2; 10 bases fit TRBD1. This CDR3 spans 14 amino acids. Germline V gene sequence: CDR1 SEHNR, CDR2 FQNEAQ (reference sequence). After removal of 1 base from V and 4 bases from J, the junction contained 0 bases not matched to a gene. CDR3: CASSLGTGGYGYTF. The CDR3 DNA reads TGTGCCAGCAGCTTAGGGACAGGGGGCTATGGCTACACCTTC.

This clone was observed once. This sequence joins TRBV5-1 and TRBJ2-1; D unresolved. The V gene's germline CDR1 is SGHRS and CDR2 YFSETQ. V was clipped by 0 bases and J by 2 bases, with 9 bases between them. CDR3 length: 15 residues. This CDR3 is CASSLGPQTYNEQFF. The DNA for the CDR3 is TGCGCCAGCAGCTTGGGACCGCAGACCTACAATGAGCAGTTCTTC.

On this clone itself: The sample has other DNA sequences that encode this CDR3 too. V usage is TRBV7-8 and J usage is TRBJ1-2, with TRBD1 identical over 9 bases. The CDR3 totals 15 residues. V dropped 5 bases and J dropped 1; count of bases not matched to a gene: 5. Germline CDR1 SGHVS, CDR2 FQNEAQ. This CDR3 reads CASSPRTGVNYGYTF. The CDR3 DNA sequence: TGTGCCAGCAGCCCCCGGACAGGGGTTAACTATGGCTACACCTTC.

V is TRBV6-5 and J is TRBJ2-7; 7 bases match TRBD2. Germline V gene sequence: CDR1 MNHEY, CDR2 SVGAGI. The CDR3 is made up of 13 amino acids. With 4 bases clipped from V and 5 bases from J, the junction kept 5 bases outside the gene matches. CDR3: CASSFQAGNEQYV. The DNA of the CDR3 is TGTGCCAGCAGTTTCCAAGCGGGAAACGAGCAGTACGTC.

The chain uses TRBV5-6 and TRBJ2-7; D remains ambiguous. The CDR3 extends over 13 amino acids. The V gene lost 0 bases and the J gene lost 2 bases, with 6 bases spanning the gap. CDR1 is SGHDT, CDR2 YYEEEE, per germline. The CDR3 DNA reads TGTGCCAGCAGCTTGGGCAGGACCTACGAGCAGTACTTC. It is translated as CASSLGRTYEQYF.

This clone was counted between two and nine times. This chain connects TRBV2 to TRBJ1-3; maybe TRBD1 (6 bases). This CDR3 region has 11 residues. The V and J ends lost 11 bases and 4 bases respectively, with 9 bases between them. Germline V gene sequence: CDR1 SNHLY, CDR2 FYNNEI. CDR3 bases: TGTGCCGGTGGACAGGGAAACACCATATATTTT. This translates into CAGGQGNTIYF.

This clone was seen just once. The chain combines TRBV7-9 with TRBJ2-5; TRBD2 is a possible D gene (6 bases). The CDR3 consists of 15 residues. Trimming stripped 5 bases from V and 7 bases from J, with 20 bases between. Germline loops: CDR1 SEHNR, CDR2 FQNEAQ (reference sequence). CDR3 protein: CASSPRGTASVTQYF. In nucleotides, the CDR3 is TGTGCCAGCAGCCCGCGCGGGACCGCCAGTGTGACCCAGTACTTC.

The rearrangement uses TRBV10-1 and TRBJ1-2; D is uncertain. This CDR3 is 17 amino acids long. The germline CDR1 and CDR2 sequences are WNHNN and SYGVQD (reference sequence). V was pared by 0 bases and J by 4 bases, with 18 bases between. In DNA, the CDR3 is TGCGCCAGCAGTGAGTCGATAACCCCGGGCATGGGCTATGGCTACACCTTC. It yields the protein CASSESITPGMGYGYTF.

The rearrangement joins TRBV5-1 to TRBJ2-3; 7 bases map to TRBD1. This CDR3 has 14 amino acids. Germline assignment: CDR1 SGHRS and CDR2 YFSETQ. The ends lost 4 bases at V and 2 bases at J; junction bases unmatched: 4. CDR3 DNA: TGCGCCAGCAGCCTAGGACAGGACACAGATACGCAGTATTTT. It codes for CASSLGQDTDTQYF.

The table lists this clone with a count of one. The chain is built from TRBV14 and TRBJ2-7, with TRBD2 as a possible D gene (6 bases). From germline, CDR1 is SGHDN and CDR2 FVKESK. Trimming took 4 bases from V and 1 from J, leaving 14 bases between them. This CDR3 contains 15 residues. The chain's CDR3 is CASSRLSGVSYEQYF. The DNA of the CDR3 is TGTGCCAGCAGCCGGTTATCGGGGGTTTCCTACGAGCAGTACTTC.

V gene TRBV28 combines with J gene TRBJ1-2, with 9 nucleotides matching TRBD1. Unmatched junction bases numbered 7, after V lost 5 bases and J lost 6 bases. Germline V CDR1 and CDR2: MDHEN, SYDVKM. The CDR3 sequence is 14 residues long. The CDR3: CASSRGQGRDGYTF. The CDR3 DNA follows: TGTGCCAGCAGTCGGGGACAGGGTCGGGATGGCTACACCTTC.

This chain links TRBV15 with TRBJ2-3, with a weak D call TRBD2 (6 bases). The CDR3 loop spans 17 amino acids. V lost 5 bases and J 0 bases, leaving 18 bases between the germline ends. CDR1 LNHNV and CDR2 YYDKDF come from the germline V gene (reference sequence). CDR3 nucleotides: TGTGCCACCAGCGGTCGCTCGAGCGGGCCTAGCACAGATACGCAGTATTTT. Its translation is CATSGRSSGPSTDTQYF.

The rearrangement uses TRBV9 and TRBJ2-7; tentative D call: TRBD2 (6 bases). This CDR3 is 15 amino acids long. Deletions cut 4 bases from V and 3 bases from J, with 17 bases between. Looked up from germline, CDR1 is SGDLS and CDR2 is YYNGEE. CDR3 sequence: CASSPRAGPVYEQYF. CDR3 coding DNA: TGTGCCAGCAGCCCGAGAGCGGGTCCGGTCTACGAGCAGTACTTC.

This chain uses TRBV30 with TRBJ2-1; a possible D gene is TRBD2 (6 bases). There are 16 residues in the CDR3. V lost 0 bases, J lost 0 bases, and 12 bases lay in between. The germline V gene encodes CDR1 GTSNPN and CDR2 SVGIG (reference sequence). The CDR3 protein is CAWSVRGTFSYNEQFF. CDR3 nucleotides: TGTGCCTGGAGTGTACGGGGGACGTTCTCCTACAATGAGCAGTTCTTC.

V usage is TRBV11-2 and J usage is TRBJ2-1, with TRBD2 matching 7 bases. J was trimmed by 7 bases and V by 0 bases; bases with no gene match: 12. The CDR3 is 17 residues long. CDR1 and CDR2 from the germline V gene are SGHAT and FQNNGV. CDR3 region: CASSLDSNVGGPNEQFF. DNA for the CDR3: TGTGCCAGCAGCTTAGATAGTAACGTGGGAGGGCCAAATGAGCAGTTCTTC.

The CDR3 bases are TGTGCCAGCAGCCGTCGGCAGGGGACGGTATACGTC. Translation: CASSRRQGTVYV. The chain has TRBV5-5 and TRBJ2-7; D possibly corresponds to TRBD1 (6 bases). The length of the CDR3 is 12 residues. Germline assignment: CDR1 SGHKS and CDR2 YYEKEE (reference sequence). V gave up 4 bases and J gave up 13 bases, with 18 bases separating them.